Below, 13 T cell receptor beta chains from the same sample are listed, as sequenced in a study of blood T cell repertoires in COVID-19. TCRdb's table, derived via immunoSEQ multiplex PCR, lists solely in-frame clones and lacks some. Of some 210,000 clones detected, 89% appear once; the ten largest clones hold about 4.8%. The source material was peripheral blood. These receptor sequences come from a woman aged 40 to 50 with acute or convalescent COVID-19.

The chain couples TRBV10-3 to TRBJ2-2; TRBD2 might be the D (6 bases). The CDR3 loop spans 15 amino acids. CDR1 is ENHRY, CDR2 SYGVKD, per germline. V was cut by 7 bases and J by 0 bases, with 12 bases left in between. The CDR3 loop reads CAIKEGPANTGELFF. DNA for the CDR3: TGTGCCATCAAGGAGGGGCCAGCGAACACCGGGGAGCTGTTTTTT.

In this sample, this clone turned up once. This chain links TRBV19 with TRBJ1-6; the match to TRBD1 covers 9 bases. The germline CDR1 and CDR2 sequences are LNHDA and SQIVND (reference sequence). The CDR3 is 18 residues long. V lost 4 bases and J lost 3; bases outside the gene matches: 10. CDR3 in amino acids: CASSTGQGMNFYNSPLHF. For the CDR3, the DNA is TGTGCCAGTAGTACCGGACAGGGGATGAACTTCTATAATTCACCCCTCCACTTT. The full variable domain, in which reference TRBV19 and TRBJ1-6 provide the parts outside the CDR3, is DGGITQSPKYLFRKEGQNVTLSCEQNLNHDAMYWYRQDPGQGLRLIYYSQIVNDFQKGDIAEGYSVSREKKESFPLTVTSAQKNPTAFYLCASSTGQGMNFYNSPLHFGNGTRLTVT.

The chain carries TRBV10-2 and TRBJ2-5; tentative D call: TRBD1 (6 bases). CDR3 length: 13 amino acids. Trimming removed 3 bases from V and 7 bases from J, with 12 bases in between. The germline gives CDR1 WSHSY, CDR2 SAAADI. The CDR3 loop reads CASSDGRGPTQYF. CDR3 sequence (DNA): TGCGCCAGCAGTGATGGCAGGGGCCCGACCCAGTACTTC.

The V call is TRBV27, the J call TRBJ2-7, with D possibly being TRBD2 (5 bases). The germline gives CDR1 MNHEY, CDR2 SMNVEV (reference sequence). V was cut by 7 bases and J by 7 bases, with 14 bases left in between. This CDR3 contains 12 residues. The CDR3 sequence is CASKATEGEQYV. CDR3 nucleotide sequence: TGTGCCAGCAAGGCCACAGAGGGTGAGCAGTACGTC.

The J gene is TRBJ1-1, the V gene TRBV19; 7 nucleotides line up with TRBD1. Germline trimming cut 9 bases from V and 3 bases from J; bases unmatched to any gene: 7. Germline lookup yields CDR1 LNHDA and CDR2 SQIVND (reference sequence). This CDR3 is built from 13 residues. The CDR3 DNA reads as TGTGCCAGCGGCCTCACAGGGGACACTGAAGCTTTCTTT. It encodes CASGLTGDTEAFF.

The chain couples TRBV5-5 to TRBJ1-4, with 7 bases that match TRBD1. The V gene end was trimmed by 7 bases and the J gene end by 7 bases; junction bases not matched to a gene: 13. There are 15 residues in the CDR3. In germline, CDR1 is SGHKS, CDR2 YYEKEE (reference sequence). CDR3 residues: CASVPRQGPSEKLFF. The CDR3 region has the DNA TGTGCCAGCGTACCGCGACAGGGCCCCAGTGAAAAACTGTTTTTT.

The genes are TRBV10-3 and TRBJ2-1, with D possibly matching TRBD2 (6 bases). Germline-derived CDR1 and CDR2 are ENHRY and SYGVKD. The CDR3 sequence is 14 residues long. Trimming removed 6 bases from V and 9 bases from J, with 18 bases in between. The CDR3: CAIRAGLAGGEQFF. The CDR3 DNA follows: TGTGCCATCAGGGCGGGACTGGCAGGTGGTGAGCAGTTCTTC.

The chain is built from TRBV7-2 and TRBJ1-5; tentatively, D is TRBD1 (5 bases). The CDR3 covers 15 residues. Germline-derived CDR1 and CDR2 are SGHTA and FQGNSA. V lost 1 base and J 9 bases, leaving 16 bases between the germline ends. CDR3 loop: CASSLEVGPGWPQHF. DNA of the CDR3: TGTGCCAGCAGCTTAGAAGTGGGGCCTGGATGGCCCCAGCATTTT. The variable domain in full, completed from reference TRBV7-2 and TRBJ1-5, reads GAGVSQSPSNKVTEKGKDVELRCDPISGHTALYWYRQSLGQGLEFLIYFQGNSAPDKSGLPSDRFSAERTGGSVSTLTIQRTQQEDSAVYLCASSLEVGPGWPQHFGDGTRLSIL.

The chain carries TRBV2 and TRBJ1-1; 9 bases match TRBD1. The CDR3 length is 16 residues. CDR1 and CDR2 from the germline V gene are SNHLY and FYNNEI. The J segment lost 4 bases and the V segment lost 4 bases, leaving 10 bases of the junction unmatched. CDR3 coding DNA: TGTGCCAGCAGTGGACCTCCGGGACAGGGTACCACTGAAGCTTTCTTT. Residues: CASSGPPGQGTTEAFF.

This clone showed up just once. The chain carries TRBV5-6 and TRBJ1-5; D not certain. Germline loops: CDR1 SGHDT, CDR2 YYEEEE. The V gene lost 2 bases and the J gene lost 5 bases, with 14 bases spanning the gap. CDR3 length: 15 amino acids. This CDR3 is CASSFMGRRDQPQHF. The CDR3 nucleotides are TGTGCCAGCAGCTTTATGGGCAGGAGGGATCAGCCCCAGCATTTT.

J is TRBJ1-2 and V is TRBV5-1, with no clear D. V was trimmed by 5 bases and J by 2 bases, leaving 10 bases between them. The CDR3 is made up of 13 amino acids. From germline, CDR1 is SGHRS and CDR2 YFSETQ. The CDR3 nucleotides are TGCGCCAGCAGTTACGGAGGGAACTATGGCTACACCTTC. Translation gives CASSYGGNYGYTF.

This rearrangement joins TRBV2 to TRBJ2-2; no firm D call. V gave up 2 bases and J gave up 1 base, with 5 bases separating them. Germline CDR1 SNHLY, CDR2 FYNNEI. This CDR3 region has 14 residues. The CDR3 DNA is TGTGCCAGCAGTGAATCGAGGAACACCGGGGAGCTGTTTTTT. Protein: CASSESRNTGELFF.

The gene calls are TRBV25-1 and TRBJ2-5; D possibly corresponds to TRBD1 (5 bases). The ends were cut back, 4 bases at V and 4 bases at J, with 10 bases in the middle. CDR3 length: 13 residues. CDR1 and CDR2 from the germline V gene are MGHDK and SYGVNS. For the CDR3, the DNA is TGTGCCAGCAGTGCTACAGGTGGAGAGACCCAGTACTTC. This gives the protein CASSATGGETQYF.